This T cell receptor (beta chain) was documented in a study of T cell repertoires in cytomegalovirus infection. Study-wide background: CMV epitopes, recently identified HLA-C-restricted and well-studied HLA-B-restricted, were used. TCR beta signatures that were public indicated CMV infection and matching HLA type. Study results and limitations: Summed public TCR beta family frequency identified CMV carriers bearing the relevant HLA. It was HLA-C-restricted CMV-specific TCR beta clonotypes that dominated the response ex vivo.

Germline CDR1 and CDR2: DFQATT and SNEGSKA (reference sequence). J was trimmed by 1 base and V by 3 bases; bases with no gene match: 8. This CDR3 comprises 16 residues. This clonotype was picked up a small number of times. No antigen is known for it. TCRdb called the reads again in MiXCR, with one record for every CDR3 protein. The profile shows more than 250,000 distinct CDR3 sequences, approximately 25% of them singletons. Source: cultured PBMCs, taken from culture after CMV antigen stimulation. The rearrangement links TRBV20-1 to TRBJ2-5; 10 bases match TRBD1. This TCR derives from a human donor in good health (CMV status not recorded). Some clones in this sample may be carry-over from other donors' samples. The CDR3 loop reads CSASPGTGAVQETQYF. In nucleotides, the CDR3 is TGCAGTGCTAGCCCCGGGACAGGGGCTGTCCAAGAGACCCAGTACTTC.